Each of the 14 T cell receptor beta chains below was sequenced from the same sample in a study of blood T cell repertoires in COVID-19. The assay was immunoSEQ multiplex PCR, and TCRdb's table has in-frame clones only and misses some. The sample lists about 360,000 clones, 83% occurring once. The source material was peripheral blood. The receptor set was obtained from a man aged 30 to 45 with active or convalescent COVID-19.

V usage is TRBV7-8 and J usage is TRBJ2-3; 12 nucleotides match TRBD2. The junction had 7 bases not matched to a gene; V was cut back by 5 bases and J by 7 bases. The CDR3 is made up of 15 amino acids. The germline V gene encodes CDR1 SGHVS and CDR2 FQNEAQ. CDR3 sequence (DNA): TGTGCCAGCAGCCCGAGGACTAGCGGGATACATACGCAGTATTTT. This translates into CASSPRTSGIHTQYF.

V usage is TRBV5-1 and J usage is TRBJ1-2, with D perhaps matching TRBD1 (6 bases). Germline V gene sequence: CDR1 SGHRS, CDR2 YFSETQ. CDR3 size: 14 residues. Trimming pared 0 bases from V and 1 base from J, leaving 7 bases between. CDR3 in DNA: TGCGCCAGCAGCTTGGAAGGGGGTAACTATGGCTACACCTTC. Translated: CASSLEGGNYGYTF.

The rearrangement uses TRBV4-1 and TRBJ1-6; no clear D. In germline, CDR1 is MGHRA, CDR2 YSYEKL. The CDR3 length is 17 residues. V was clipped by 1 base and J by 4 bases, with 14 bases between them. As DNA, the CDR3 is TGCGCCAGCAGCCAAGGGGCAGCCCGTGGGTATAATTCACCCCTCCACTTT. It codes for CASSQGAARGYNSPLHF.

The chain links TRBV25-1 to TRBJ1-1; D unclear. This CDR3 contains 15 residues. The V end lost 0 bases, the J end lost 4 bases, and 12 bases lay between the germline ends. Per the germline V gene, CDR1 is MGHDK and CDR2 is SYGVNS. This CDR3 reads CASSEYMEGSTEAFF. The CDR3 DNA follows: TGTGCCAGCAGTGAATACATGGAGGGCTCCACTGAAGCTTTCTTT.

V usage is TRBV9 and J usage is TRBJ1-6; no clear D. The CDR3 covers 17 residues. Germline CDR1 SGDLS, CDR2 YYNGEE. Trimming cost V 4 bases and J 0 bases, with 14 bases left between them. CDR3 sequence: CASSPSLVSSYNSPLHF. CDR3 nucleotide sequence: TGTGCCAGCAGCCCGTCATTGGTGAGCTCCTATAATTCACCCCTCCACTTT.

This chain joins TRBV6-6 and TRBJ1-5; TRBD1 matches at 9 bases. Losses at the gene ends were 9 bases for V and 6 bases for J; bases not matched to a gene: 15. CDR1 MNHNY and CDR2 SVGAGI come from the germline V gene (reference sequence). The length of the CDR3 is 16 residues. CDR3 in amino acids: CASQRRGQGSTQPQHF. DNA of the CDR3: TGTGCCAGTCAACGTAGGGGACAGGGAAGTACTCAGCCCCAGCATTTT.

CDR3 coding DNA: TGCGCCAGCAGCCACGTGGGAGGGGGGAATGAAAAACTGTTTTTT. This gives the protein CASSHVGGGNEKLFF. The chain combines TRBV4-3 with TRBJ1-4, with a weak D call TRBD1 (6 bases). Trimming shortened V by 3 bases and J by 5 bases, and 13 bases separated the two germline ends. In germline, CDR1 is LGHNA, CDR2 YSLEER. This CDR3 region has 15 residues.

The rearrangement uses TRBV3-1 (or the pseudogene TRBV3-2) and TRBJ2-3; D possibly corresponds to TRBD2 (7 bases). The CDR3 has 14 amino acids. Germline assignment: CDR1 LGHDT and CDR2 YNNKEL (reference sequence). Deletions cut 4 bases from V and 1 base from J, with 9 bases between. CDR3 nucleotide sequence: TGTGCCAGCAGCCCCGGGGGGCGCACAGATACGCAGTATTTT. Amino acids: CASSPGGRTDTQYF.

The chain links TRBV24-1 to TRBJ2-5; 9 nucleotides line up with TRBD1. Germline-derived CDR1 and CDR2 are KGHDR and SFDVKD. The V segment lost 10 bases and the J segment 5 bases; nucleotides outside the gene matches: 13. The CDR3 contains 15 residues. CDR3 loop: CATAPNRGPGETQYF. DNA for the CDR3: TGTGCCACTGCCCCGAACAGGGGGCCGGGGGAGACCCAGTACTTC.

The chain employs TRBV11-3 and TRBJ1-5; possibly TRBD1 for D (5 bases). The CDR3 runs to 18 residues. V was clipped by 0 bases and J by 1 base, with 16 bases between them. Germline CDR1 reads SGHNT; CDR2 reads YENEEA. This chain's CDR3 is CASSLDLSGFRSNQPQHF. CDR3 sequence (DNA): TGTGCCAGCAGCTTAGATCTTTCAGGGTTTAGGAGCAATCAGCCCCAGCATTTT.

V is TRBV29-1 and J is TRBJ1-1; D call uncertain. Per germline, CDR1 SQVTM and CDR2 ANQGSEA. Trimming shortened V by 1 base and J by 0 bases, and 6 bases separated the two germline ends. The CDR3 runs 13 residues. The CDR3 DNA follows: TGCAGCGTTGAAGGCAGAATGAACACTGAAGCTTTCTTT. Translation gives CSVEGRMNTEAFF.

The chain joins TRBV9 to TRBJ2-2, with D perhaps matching TRBD1 (6 bases). The germline V gene encodes CDR1 SGDLS and CDR2 YYNGEE. The ends were cut back, 4 bases at V and 7 bases at J, with 26 bases in the middle. The CDR3 consists of 18 residues. Here the CDR3 reads CASSPSPGQGSLVGELFF. The CDR3 DNA reads TGTGCCAGCAGCCCCTCCCCGGGGCAGGGGTCTTTGGTCGGGGAGCTGTTTTTT. The full variable domain, with the rest looked up from reference TRBV9 and TRBJ2-2, is DSGVTQTPKHLITATGQRVTLRCSPRSGDLSVYWYQQSLDQGLQFLIQYYNGEERAKGNILERFSAQQFPDLHSELNLSSLELGDSALYFCASSPSPGQGSLVGELFFGEGSRLTVL.

CDR3 sequence reads: CASSPNGLAGDNEQFF. The CDR3 DNA sequence: TGCGCCAGCAGCCCAAACGGACTAGCGGGAGACAATGAGCAGTTCTTC. This chain links TRBV5-1 with TRBJ2-1, with TRBD2 matching 13 bases. Germline CDR1 is SGHRS and CDR2 is YFSETQ. The length of the CDR3 is 16 residues. V gave up 4 bases and J gave up 5 bases; unmatched junction bases: 6.

The chain recombines TRBV5-1 with TRBJ1-1, with TRBD1 as a possible D gene (6 bases). Per germline, CDR1 SGHRS and CDR2 YFSETQ. The CDR3 spans 13 residues. V lost 4 bases and J 4 bases, leaving 11 bases between the germline ends. For the CDR3, the DNA is TGCGCCAGCAGCCCCGGGACAACCACTGAAGCTTTCTTT. Its protein is CASSPGTTTEAFF.